The subject of this entry is one TCR beta chain. Its antigen remains unidentified. The primer mix had 60 Vbeta and 13 Jbeta primers. This table comes from immunoSEQ multiplex PCR, and its TCRdb copy is limited to in-frame clones, with some not included. The sample lists 130,000 to 150,000 clones; around 77% were seen once. Germline CDR1 MNHEY, CDR2 SMNVEV (reference sequence). The trim removed 5 bases at V and 5 bases at J, leaving 9 bases unmatched. The CDR3 has 15 amino acids. The data originate from a study of cytomegalovirus exposure and HLA in healthy donors. Healthy people donating bone marrow made up the donors. Regarding the study as a whole: Presence/absence analyses assumed roughly uniform sequencing depth across donors. Highest at DRB1 and lowest at HLA-C, TCR association rates differed among HLA loci in a later analysis.

Sample: PBMCs. The V and J genes are TRBV27 and TRBJ2-5; 9 nucleotides match TRBD2. The TCR comes from a woman between 50 and 59 years old in good health and CMV-seronegative. The CDR3 is CASSGGSGGAETQYF. The CDR3 nucleotides are TGTGCCAGCAGTGGGGGTAGCGGGGGCGCGGAGACCCAGTACTTC.